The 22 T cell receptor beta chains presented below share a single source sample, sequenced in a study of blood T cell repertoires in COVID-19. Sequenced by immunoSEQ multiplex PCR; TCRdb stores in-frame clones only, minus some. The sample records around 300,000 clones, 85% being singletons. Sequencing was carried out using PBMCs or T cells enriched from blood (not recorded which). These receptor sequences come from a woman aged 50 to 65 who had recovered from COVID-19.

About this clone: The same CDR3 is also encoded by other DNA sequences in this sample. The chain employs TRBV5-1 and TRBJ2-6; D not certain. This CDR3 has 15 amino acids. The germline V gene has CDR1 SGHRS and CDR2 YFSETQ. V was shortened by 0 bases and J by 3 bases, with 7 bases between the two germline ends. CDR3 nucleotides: TGCGCCAGCAGCTTGGCAGGTAGTGGGGCCAACGTCCTGACTTTC. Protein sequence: CASSLAGSGANVLTF.

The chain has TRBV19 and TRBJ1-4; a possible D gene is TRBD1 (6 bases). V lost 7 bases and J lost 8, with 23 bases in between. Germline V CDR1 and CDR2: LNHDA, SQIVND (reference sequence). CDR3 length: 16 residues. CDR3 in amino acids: CASTASRGVSREKLFF. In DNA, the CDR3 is TGTGCCAGTACCGCAAGCAGGGGCGTAAGTCGGGAAAAACTGTTTTTT.

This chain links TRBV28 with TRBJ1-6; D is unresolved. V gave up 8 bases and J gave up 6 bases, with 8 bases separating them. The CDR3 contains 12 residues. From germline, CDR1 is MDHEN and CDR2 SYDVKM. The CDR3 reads CASRPPNSPLHF. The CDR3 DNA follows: TGTGCCAGCCGTCCTCCTAATTCACCCCTCCACTTT.

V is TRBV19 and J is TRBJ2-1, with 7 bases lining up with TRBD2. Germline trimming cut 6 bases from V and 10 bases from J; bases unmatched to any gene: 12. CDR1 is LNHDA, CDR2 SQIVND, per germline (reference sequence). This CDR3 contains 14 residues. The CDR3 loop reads CASRETAGAHEQFF. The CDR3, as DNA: TGTGCCAGTAGAGAAACGGCGGGAGCACACGAGCAGTTCTTC.

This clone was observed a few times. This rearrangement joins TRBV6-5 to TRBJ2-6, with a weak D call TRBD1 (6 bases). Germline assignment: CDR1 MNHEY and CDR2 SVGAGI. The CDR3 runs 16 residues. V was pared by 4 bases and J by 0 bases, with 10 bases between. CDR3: CASSSTTGSGANVLTF. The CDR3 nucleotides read TGTGCCAGCAGTTCCACGACAGGCTCTGGGGCCAACGTCCTGACTTTC.

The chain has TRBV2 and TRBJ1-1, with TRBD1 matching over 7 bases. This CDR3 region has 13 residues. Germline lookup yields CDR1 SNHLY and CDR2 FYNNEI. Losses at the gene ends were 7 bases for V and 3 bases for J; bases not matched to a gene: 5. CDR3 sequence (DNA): TGTGCCAGCACTAGGGGGCCAGACACTGAAGCTTTCTTT. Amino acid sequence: CASTRGPDTEAFF. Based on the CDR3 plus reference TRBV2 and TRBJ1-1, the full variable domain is EPEVTQTPSHQVTQMGQEVILRCVPISNHLYFYWYRQILGQKVEFLVSFYNNEISEKSEIFDDQFSVERPDGSNFTLKIRSTKLEDSAMYFCASTRGPDTEAFFGQGTRLTVV.

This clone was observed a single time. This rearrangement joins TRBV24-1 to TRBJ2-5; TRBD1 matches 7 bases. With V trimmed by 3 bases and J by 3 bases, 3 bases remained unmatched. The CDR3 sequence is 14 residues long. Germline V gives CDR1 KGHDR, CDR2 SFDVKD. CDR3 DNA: TGTGCCACCAGTGATAACAGGGGAGAAGAGACCCAGTACTTC. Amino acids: CATSDNRGEETQYF.

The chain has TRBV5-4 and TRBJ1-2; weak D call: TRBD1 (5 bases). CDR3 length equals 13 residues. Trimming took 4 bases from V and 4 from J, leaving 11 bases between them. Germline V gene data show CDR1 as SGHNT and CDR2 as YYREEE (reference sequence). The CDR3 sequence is CASSPDSTYGYTF. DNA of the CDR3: TGTGCCAGCAGCCCCGACAGCACCTATGGCTACACCTTC.

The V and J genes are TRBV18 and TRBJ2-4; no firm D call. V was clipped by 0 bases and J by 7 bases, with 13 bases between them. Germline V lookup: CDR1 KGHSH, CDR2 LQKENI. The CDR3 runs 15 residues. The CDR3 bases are TGTGCCAGCTCACCACCCGCAGGAAGAAGGAACATTCAGTACTTC. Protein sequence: CASSPPAGRRNIQYF.

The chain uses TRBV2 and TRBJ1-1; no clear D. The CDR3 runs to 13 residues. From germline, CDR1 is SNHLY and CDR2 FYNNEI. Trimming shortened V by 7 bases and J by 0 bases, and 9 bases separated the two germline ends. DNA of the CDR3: TGTGCCAGCAATTCAGGTCTGAACACTGAAGCTTTCTTT. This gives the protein CASNSGLNTEAFF.

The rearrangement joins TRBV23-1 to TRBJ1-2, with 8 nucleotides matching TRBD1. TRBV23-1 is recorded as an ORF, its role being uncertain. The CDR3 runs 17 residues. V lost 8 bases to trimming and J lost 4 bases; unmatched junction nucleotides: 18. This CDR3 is CASGFPGQDGLGYGYTF. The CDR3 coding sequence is TGCGCCAGCGGGTTTCCGGGACAGGATGGTCTGGGCTATGGCTACACCTTC.

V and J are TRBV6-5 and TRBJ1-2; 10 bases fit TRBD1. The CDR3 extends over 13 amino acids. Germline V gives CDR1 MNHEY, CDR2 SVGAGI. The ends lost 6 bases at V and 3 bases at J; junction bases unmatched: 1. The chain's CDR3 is CASRGTGDYGYTF. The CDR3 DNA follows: TGTGCCAGCAGGGGGACAGGGGACTATGGCTACACCTTC.

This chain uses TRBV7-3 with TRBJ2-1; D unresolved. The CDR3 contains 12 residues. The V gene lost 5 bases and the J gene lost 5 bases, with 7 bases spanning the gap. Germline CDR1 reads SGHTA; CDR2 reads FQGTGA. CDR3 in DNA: TGTGCCAGCAGCCCCGGTAACAATGAGCAGTTCTTC. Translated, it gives CASSPGNNEQFF.

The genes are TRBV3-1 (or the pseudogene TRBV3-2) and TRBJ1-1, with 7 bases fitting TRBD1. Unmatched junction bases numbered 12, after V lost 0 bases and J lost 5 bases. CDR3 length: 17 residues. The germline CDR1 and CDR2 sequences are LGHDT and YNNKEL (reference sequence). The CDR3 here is CASSQDSGRGLRTEAFF. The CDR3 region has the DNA TGTGCCAGCAGCCAAGATAGTGGAAGGGGGCTTCGGACTGAAGCTTTCTTT.

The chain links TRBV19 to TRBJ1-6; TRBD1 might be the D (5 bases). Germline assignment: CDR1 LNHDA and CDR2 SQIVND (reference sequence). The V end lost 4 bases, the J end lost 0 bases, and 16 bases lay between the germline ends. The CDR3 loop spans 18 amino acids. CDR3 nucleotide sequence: TGTGCCAGTAGTAAACTAAGGGACTCAAGCTCCTATAATTCACCCCTCCACTTT. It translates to CASSKLRDSSSYNSPLHF.

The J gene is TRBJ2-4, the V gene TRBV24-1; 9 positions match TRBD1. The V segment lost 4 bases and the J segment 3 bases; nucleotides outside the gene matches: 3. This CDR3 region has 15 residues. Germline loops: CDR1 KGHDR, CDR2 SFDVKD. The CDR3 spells CATSEAGQGKNIQYF. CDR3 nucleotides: TGTGCCACCAGTGAGGCGGGACAGGGCAAAAACATTCAGTACTTC.

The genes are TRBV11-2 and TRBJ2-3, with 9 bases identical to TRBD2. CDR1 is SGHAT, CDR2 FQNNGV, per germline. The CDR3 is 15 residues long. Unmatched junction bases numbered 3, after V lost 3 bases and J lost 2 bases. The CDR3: CASSFVAGDTDTQYF. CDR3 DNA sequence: TGTGCCAGCAGCTTTGTAGCGGGGGACACAGATACGCAGTATTTT.

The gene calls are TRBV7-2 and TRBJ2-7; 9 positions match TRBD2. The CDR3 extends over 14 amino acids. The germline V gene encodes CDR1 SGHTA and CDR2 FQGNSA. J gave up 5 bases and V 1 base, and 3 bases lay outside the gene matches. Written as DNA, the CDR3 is TGTGCCAGCAGCTTAGGGACTAGCGTGGACGAGCAGTACTTC. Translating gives CASSLGTSVDEQYF.

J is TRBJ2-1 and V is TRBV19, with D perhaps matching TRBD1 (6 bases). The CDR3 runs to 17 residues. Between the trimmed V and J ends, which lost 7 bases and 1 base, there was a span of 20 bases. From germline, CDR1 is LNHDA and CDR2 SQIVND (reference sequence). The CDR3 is CASIKSHTGSSYNEQFF. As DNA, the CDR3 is TGTGCCAGTATCAAAAGCCACACAGGGAGTTCCTACAATGAGCAGTTCTTC.

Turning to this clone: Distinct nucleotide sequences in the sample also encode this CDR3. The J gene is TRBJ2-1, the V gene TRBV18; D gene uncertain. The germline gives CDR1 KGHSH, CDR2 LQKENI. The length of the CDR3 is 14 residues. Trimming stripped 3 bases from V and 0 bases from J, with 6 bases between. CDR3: CASSPRSSYNEQFF. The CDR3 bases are TGTGCCAGCTCACCCCGGAGCTCCTACAATGAGCAGTTCTTC.

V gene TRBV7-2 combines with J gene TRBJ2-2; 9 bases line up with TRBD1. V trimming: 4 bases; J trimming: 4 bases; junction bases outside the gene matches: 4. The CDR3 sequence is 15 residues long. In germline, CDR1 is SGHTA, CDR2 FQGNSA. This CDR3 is CASSSYRGLTGELFF. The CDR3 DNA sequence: TGTGCCAGCAGCTCATACAGGGGGCTCACCGGGGAGCTGTTTTTT.

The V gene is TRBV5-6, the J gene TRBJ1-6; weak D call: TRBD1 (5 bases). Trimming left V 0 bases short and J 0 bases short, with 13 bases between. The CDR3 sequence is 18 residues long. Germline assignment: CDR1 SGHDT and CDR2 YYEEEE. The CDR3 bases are TGTGCCAGCAGCTTGGTGGGACTGTGGAGCTCCTATAATTCACCCCTCCACTTT. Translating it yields CASSLVGLWSSYNSPLHF.